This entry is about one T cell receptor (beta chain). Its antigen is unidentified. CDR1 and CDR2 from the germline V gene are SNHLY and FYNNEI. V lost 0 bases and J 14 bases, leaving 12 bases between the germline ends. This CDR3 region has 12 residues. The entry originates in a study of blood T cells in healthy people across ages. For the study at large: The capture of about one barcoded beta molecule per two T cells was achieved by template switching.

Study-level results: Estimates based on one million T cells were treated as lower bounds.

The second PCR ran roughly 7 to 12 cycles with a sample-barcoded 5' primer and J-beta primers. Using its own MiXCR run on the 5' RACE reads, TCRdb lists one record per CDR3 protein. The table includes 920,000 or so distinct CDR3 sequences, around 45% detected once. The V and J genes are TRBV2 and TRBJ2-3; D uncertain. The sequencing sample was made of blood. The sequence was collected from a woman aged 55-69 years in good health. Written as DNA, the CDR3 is TGTGCCAGCAGTGAAGCGCGTTCGAGGAGGTATTTT. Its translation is CASSEARSRRYF.